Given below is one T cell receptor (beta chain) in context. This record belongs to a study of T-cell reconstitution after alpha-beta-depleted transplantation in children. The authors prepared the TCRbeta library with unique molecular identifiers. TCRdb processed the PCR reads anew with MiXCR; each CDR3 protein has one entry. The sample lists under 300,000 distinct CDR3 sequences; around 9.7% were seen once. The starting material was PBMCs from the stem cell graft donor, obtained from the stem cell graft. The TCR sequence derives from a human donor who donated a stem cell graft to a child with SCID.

CDR3 coding DNA: TGTGCCAGCGTAGGCGGCGGCTATGGCTACACCTTC. Its translation is CASVGGGYGYTF. The rearrangement joins TRBV28 to TRBJ1-2; D gene unclear. The germline CDR1 and CDR2 sequences are MDHEN and SYDVKM. The CDR3 extends over 12 amino acids. Trimming stripped 8 bases from V and 4 bases from J, with 11 bases between.